These T cell receptor beta chains were read from a single sample in a study of glioma-infiltrating T cells. TCRdb itself ran the multiplex PCR reads through MiXCR, one entry per CDR3 protein. This table has about 410,000 distinct CDR3 sequences, about two fifths appearing once. The source material was glioma tissue, nonneoplastic brain tissue, or PBMCs (not recorded which). These receptors came from a human donor with low-grade glioma or glioblastoma, undergoing nonglioma brain surgery, or in good health (not recorded which). The CDR3 runs from the conserved cysteine through the conserved F or W. A D gene is named only where the DNA matches it firmly. Expanded clones get a size class; other rows say once, few or many, or leave the size out.

CDR3aa: CASSQPEDSSYEQYF
CDR3nt: TGTGCCAGCAGTCAGCCCGAGGATAGCTCCTACGAGCAGTACTTC
j_gene: TRBJ2-7
d_gene: .
abundance: .
v_gene: TRBV27

CDR3aa: CASGLTLTSGISYNEQFF
CDR3nt: TGTGCTAGTGGTTTGACCCTGACTAGCGGGATTTCCTACAATGAGCAGTTCTTC
j_gene: TRBJ2-1
d_gene: TRBD2
abundance: .
v_gene: TRBV12-5

CDR3aa: CAISGFMVTEAFF
CDR3nt: TGTGCCATCAGTGGGTTCATGGTGACTGAAGCTTTCTTT
j_gene: TRBJ1-1
d_gene: .
abundance: .
v_gene: TRBV6-2/TRBV6-3

CDR3aa: CASTKDPSSYEQYF
CDR3nt: TGCGCCAGCACCAAGGACCCTTCCTCCTACGAGCAGTACTTC
j_gene: TRBJ2-7
d_gene: .
abundance: .
v_gene: TRBV5-1

CDR3aa: CASSLGGARAYEQYF
CDR3nt: TGTGCCAGCAGTTTAGGAGGGGCCAGGGCCTACGAGCAGTACTTC
j_gene: TRBJ2-7
d_gene: .
abundance: few
v_gene: TRBV12-3/TRBV12-4

CDR3aa: CASSQDPDIYGYTF
CDR3nt: TGTGCCAGCAGCCAAGACCCAGACATCTATGGCTACACCTTC
j_gene: TRBJ1-2
d_gene: .
abundance: .
v_gene: TRBV4-2

CDR3aa: CASSDSGRGANEQFF
CDR3nt: TGCGCCAGCAGCGATAGCGGGAGGGGCGCCAATGAGCAGTTCTTC
j_gene: TRBJ2-1
d_gene: TRBD2
abundance: .
v_gene: TRBV4-1

CDR3aa: CANSLGRRGINEQFF
CDR3nt: TGTGCCAACAGTTTAGGAAGGCGGGGAATCAATGAGCAGTTCTTC
j_gene: TRBJ2-1
d_gene: .
abundance: .
v_gene: TRBV12-3/TRBV12-4

CDR3aa: CASSLGSTVNTEAFF
CDR3nt: TGTGCCAGCAGCTTAGGGTCGACAGTCAACACTGAAGCTTTCTTT
j_gene: TRBJ1-1
d_gene: .
abundance: .
v_gene: TRBV11-2

CDR3aa: CASSLRGSNTEAFF
CDR3nt: TGTGCCAGCAGCCTAAGGGGTAGTAACACTGAAGCTTTCTTT
j_gene: TRBJ1-1
d_gene: .
abundance: few
v_gene: TRBV7-6

CDR3aa: CASSSSRAAGDQFF
CDR3nt: TGTGCCAGCAGTTCTAGCAGGGCGGCGGGGGATCAGTTCTTC
j_gene: TRBJ2-1
d_gene: TRBD2
abundance: .
v_gene: TRBV12-3/TRBV12-4

CDR3aa: CASSLGAGNQETQYF
CDR3nt: TGCGCCAGCAGCTTGGGGGCAGGGAACCAAGAGACCCAGTACTTC
j_gene: TRBJ2-5
d_gene: .
abundance: few
v_gene: TRBV5-1

CDR3aa: CASSPRGLAGAKNIQYF
CDR3nt: TGTGCCAGTAGTCCACGGGGACTAGCGGGGGCCAAAAACATTCAGTACTTC
j_gene: TRBJ2-4
d_gene: TRBD2
abundance: few
v_gene: TRBV19

CDR3aa: CASSFPGLAGIDEQFF
CDR3nt: TGTGCCAGCAGCTTCCCGGGACTAGCGGGAATTGATGAGCAGTTCTTC
j_gene: TRBJ2-1
d_gene: TRBD2
abundance: .
v_gene: TRBV7-9

CDR3aa: CVSSLSQGTEAFF
CDR3nt: TGTGTCAGCAGTTTATCCCAGGGCACTGAAGCTTTCTTT
j_gene: TRBJ1-1
d_gene: .
abundance: .
v_gene: TRBV28

CDR3aa: CATSGSGRIYNEQFF
CDR3nt: TGTGCCACCAGCGGTAGCGGGAGGATCTACAATGAGCAGTTCTTC
j_gene: TRBJ2-1
d_gene: TRBD2
abundance: few
v_gene: TRBV15

CDR3aa: CASSSDRDGNTIYF
CDR3nt: TGCGCCAGCAGCTCGGACAGGGATGGAAACACCATATATTTT
j_gene: TRBJ1-3
d_gene: TRBD1
abundance: .
v_gene: TRBV4-1

CDR3aa: CASSEGGSDTQYF
CDR3nt: TGTGCCAGCAGTGAAGGGGGATCAGATACGCAGTATTTT
j_gene: TRBJ2-3
d_gene: .
abundance: .
v_gene: TRBV25-1

CDR3aa: CASSPQGGGNEQYF
CDR3nt: TGTGCCAGCAGCCCCCAGGGAGGGGGGAACGAGCAGTACTTC
j_gene: TRBJ2-7
d_gene: .
abundance: few
v_gene: TRBV7-3

CDR3aa: CASSPRGASTDTQYF
CDR3nt: TGTGCCAGCAGCCCAAGGGGCGCAAGCACAGATACGCAGTATTTT
j_gene: TRBJ2-3
d_gene: .
abundance: .
v_gene: TRBV7-2

CDR3aa: CSARGEGPNEQFF
CDR3nt: TGCAGTGCTAGAGGAGAGGGGCCTAATGAGCAGTTCTTC
j_gene: TRBJ2-1
d_gene: .
abundance: many
v_gene: TRBV20-1

CDR3aa: CAISDRGPGTDTQYF
CDR3nt: TGTGCCATCAGTGACAGGGGACCTGGCACAGATACGCAGTATTTT
j_gene: TRBJ2-3
d_gene: TRBD1
abundance: few
v_gene: TRBV6-1

CDR3aa: CSALAVYEAFF
CDR3nt: TGCAGTGCTCTAGCCGTATACGAAGCTTTCTTT
j_gene: TRBJ1-1
d_gene: .
abundance: many
v_gene: TRBV20-1

CDR3aa: CASSLLGNEQYF
CDR3nt: TGTGCCAGCAGCTTATTGGGGAACGAGCAGTACTTC
j_gene: TRBJ2-7
d_gene: .
abundance: few
v_gene: TRBV7-6

CDR3aa: CASSLVSFTGLKNTGAFF
CDR3nt: TGTGCCAGCAGCTTAGTTTCTTTTACGGGACTGAAAAACACTGGAGCTTTCTTT
j_gene: TRBJ1-1
d_gene: .
abundance: .
v_gene: TRBV7-9

CDR3aa: CSVTRGPVNTGAFF
CDR3nt: TGCAGTGTTACTCGGGGGCCGGTGAACACTGGAGCTTTCTTT
j_gene: TRBJ1-1
d_gene: .
abundance: .
v_gene: TRBV20-1

CDR3aa: CASSGGQSNYEQYF
CDR3nt: TGCGCCAGCAGCGGGGGACAGTCCAACTACGAGCAGTACTTC
j_gene: TRBJ2-7
d_gene: TRBD1
abundance: once
v_gene: TRBV5-1

CDR3aa: CASSLANRGTEQYF
CDR3nt: TGTGCCAGCAGCTTAGCAAACAGGGGGACCGAGCAGTACTTC
j_gene: TRBJ2-7
d_gene: TRBD1
abundance: .
v_gene: TRBV7-9

CDR3aa: CASSQEEGMNTEAFF
CDR3nt: TGTGCCAGCAGCCAAGAGGAGGGGATGAACACTGAAGCTTTCTTT
j_gene: TRBJ1-1
d_gene: .
abundance: many
v_gene: TRBV4-2

CDR3aa: CASSLDQEDQPQHF
CDR3nt: TGTGCTAGCAGCTTGGATCAGGAGGACCAGCCCCAGCATTTT
j_gene: TRBJ1-5
d_gene: .
abundance: few
v_gene: TRBV7-7

CDR3aa: CASSLVGIFTEAFF
CDR3nt: TGTGCCAGCAGCTTAGTCGGCATTTTTACTGAAGCTTTCTTT
j_gene: TRBJ1-1
d_gene: .
abundance: few
v_gene: TRBV7-9